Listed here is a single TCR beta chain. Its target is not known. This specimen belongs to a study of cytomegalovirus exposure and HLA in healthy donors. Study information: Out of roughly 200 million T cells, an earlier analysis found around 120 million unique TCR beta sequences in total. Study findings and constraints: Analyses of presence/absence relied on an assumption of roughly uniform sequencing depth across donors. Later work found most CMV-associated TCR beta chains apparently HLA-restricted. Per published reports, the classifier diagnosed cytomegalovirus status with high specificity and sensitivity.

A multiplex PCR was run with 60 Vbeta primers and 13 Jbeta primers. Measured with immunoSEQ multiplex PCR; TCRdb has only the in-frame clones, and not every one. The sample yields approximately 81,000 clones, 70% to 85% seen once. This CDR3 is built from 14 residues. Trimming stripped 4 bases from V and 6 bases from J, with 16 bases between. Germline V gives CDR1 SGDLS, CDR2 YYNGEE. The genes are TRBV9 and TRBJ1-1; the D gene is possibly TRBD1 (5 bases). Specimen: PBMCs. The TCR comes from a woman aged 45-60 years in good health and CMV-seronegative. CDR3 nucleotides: TGTGCCAGCAGCAGGGGCCTACGGAATTCTGAAGCTTTCTTT. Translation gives CASSRGLRNSEAFF.